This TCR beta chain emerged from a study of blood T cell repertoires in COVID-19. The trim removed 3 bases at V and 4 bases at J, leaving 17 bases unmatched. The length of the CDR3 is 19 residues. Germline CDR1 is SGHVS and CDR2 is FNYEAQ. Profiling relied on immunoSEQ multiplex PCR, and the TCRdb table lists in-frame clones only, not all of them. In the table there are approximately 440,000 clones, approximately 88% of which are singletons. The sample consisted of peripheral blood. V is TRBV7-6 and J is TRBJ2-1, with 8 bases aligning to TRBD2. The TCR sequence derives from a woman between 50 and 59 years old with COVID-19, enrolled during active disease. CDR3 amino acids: CASSFRLGGVSGGYNEQFF. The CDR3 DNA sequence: TGTGCCAGCAGCTTCCGACTGGGGGGAGTCAGCGGGGGTTACAATGAGCAGTTCTTC.